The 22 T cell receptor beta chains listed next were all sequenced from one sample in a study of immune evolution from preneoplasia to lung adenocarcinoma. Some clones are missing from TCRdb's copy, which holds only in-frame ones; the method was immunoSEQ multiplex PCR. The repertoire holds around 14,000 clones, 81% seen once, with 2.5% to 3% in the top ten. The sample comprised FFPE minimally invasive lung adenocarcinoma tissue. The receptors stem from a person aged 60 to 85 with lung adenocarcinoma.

In DNA, the CDR3 is TGTGCCAGCAGCGTAGAAGGGGAAACCTATCAGCCCCAGCATTTT. This gives the protein CASSVEGETYQPQHF. The chain carries TRBV9 and TRBJ1-5; tentative D call: TRBD1 (5 bases). The CDR3 spans 15 residues. V shed 0 bases and J shed 5 bases, with 12 bases lying between them. The germline V gene has CDR1 SGDLS and CDR2 YYNGEE.

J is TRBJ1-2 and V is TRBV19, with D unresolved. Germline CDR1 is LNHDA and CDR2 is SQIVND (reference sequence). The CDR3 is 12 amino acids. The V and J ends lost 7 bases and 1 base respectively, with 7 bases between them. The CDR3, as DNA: TGTGCCAGTACCACTGATAACTATGGCTACACCTTC. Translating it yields CASTTDNYGYTF.

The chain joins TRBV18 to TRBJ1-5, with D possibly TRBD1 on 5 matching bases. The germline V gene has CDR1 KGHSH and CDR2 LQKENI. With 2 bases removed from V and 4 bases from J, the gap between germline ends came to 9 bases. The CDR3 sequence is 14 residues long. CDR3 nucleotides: TGTGCCAGCTCACCAGCCAGGGCGAATCAGCCCCAGCATTTT. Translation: CASSPARANQPQHF.

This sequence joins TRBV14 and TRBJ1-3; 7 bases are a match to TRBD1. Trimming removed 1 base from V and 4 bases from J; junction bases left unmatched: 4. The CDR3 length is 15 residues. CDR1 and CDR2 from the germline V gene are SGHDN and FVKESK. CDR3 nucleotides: TGTGCCAGCAGCCAAGCCGCAGGGGGAGGAAACACCATATATTTT. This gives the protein CASSQAAGGGNTIYF.

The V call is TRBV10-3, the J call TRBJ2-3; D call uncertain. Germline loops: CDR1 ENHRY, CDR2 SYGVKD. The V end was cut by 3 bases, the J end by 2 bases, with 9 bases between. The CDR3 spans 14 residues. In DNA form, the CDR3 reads TGTGCCATCAGTGAAATCGTCACCACAGATACGCAGTATTTT. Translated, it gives CAISEIVTTDTQYF.

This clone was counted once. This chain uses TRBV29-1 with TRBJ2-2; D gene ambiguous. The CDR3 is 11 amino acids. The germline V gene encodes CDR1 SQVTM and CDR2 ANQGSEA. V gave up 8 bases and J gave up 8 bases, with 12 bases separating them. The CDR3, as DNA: TGCAGCTTCCGGATAGCAGGGGAGCTGTTTTTT. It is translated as CSFRIAGELFF.

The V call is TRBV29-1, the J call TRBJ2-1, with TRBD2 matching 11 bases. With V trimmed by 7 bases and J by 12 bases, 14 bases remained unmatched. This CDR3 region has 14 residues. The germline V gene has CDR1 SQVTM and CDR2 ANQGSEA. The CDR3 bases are TGCAGCGCTTCCGGACTAGCGGGTGCGGTCGGGCAGTTCTTC. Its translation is CSASGLAGAVGQFF.

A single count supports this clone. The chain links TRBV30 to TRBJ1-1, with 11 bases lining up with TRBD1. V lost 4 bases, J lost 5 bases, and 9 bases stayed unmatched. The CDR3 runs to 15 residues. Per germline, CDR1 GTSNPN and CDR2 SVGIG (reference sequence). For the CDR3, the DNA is TGTGCCTGGAATACTCCGGGACAGGGGGGAACTGAAGCTTTCTTT. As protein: CAWNTPGQGGTEAFF.

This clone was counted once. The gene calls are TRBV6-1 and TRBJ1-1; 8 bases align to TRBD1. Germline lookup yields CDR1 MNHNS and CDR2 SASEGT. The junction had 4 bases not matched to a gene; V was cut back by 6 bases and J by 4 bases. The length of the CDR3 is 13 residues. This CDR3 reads CASRDRAFTEAFF. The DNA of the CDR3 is TGTGCCAGCAGGGACAGGGCGTTCACTGAAGCTTTCTTT.

The CDR3 DNA follows: TGCGCCAGCAGCTTAGCCCGGGCCACAGATACGCAGTATTTT. This encodes CASSLARATDTQYF. This chain links TRBV5-1 with TRBJ2-3, with unresolved D. With 2 bases removed from V and 2 bases from J, the gap between germline ends came to 9 bases. CDR3 length equals 14 residues. Per germline, CDR1 SGHRS and CDR2 YFSETQ.

The CDR3 bases are TGTGCCAGCAGCGTAGCGGGGGCGTACCAAGAGACCCAGTACTTC. Translated: CASSVAGAYQETQYF. This sequence joins TRBV5-4 and TRBJ2-5; 9 bases map to TRBD2. This CDR3 is 15 amino acids long. Germline V gene sequence: CDR1 SGHNT, CDR2 YYREEE (reference sequence). With V trimmed by 4 bases and J by 0 bases, 4 bases remained unmatched.

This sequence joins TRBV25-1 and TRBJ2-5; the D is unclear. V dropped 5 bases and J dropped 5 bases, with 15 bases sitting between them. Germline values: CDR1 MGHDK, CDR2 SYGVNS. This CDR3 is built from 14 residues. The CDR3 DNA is TGTGCCAGCAGTCCCGGTGGGGTGCTGGAGACCCAGTACTTC. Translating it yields CASSPGGVLETQYF.

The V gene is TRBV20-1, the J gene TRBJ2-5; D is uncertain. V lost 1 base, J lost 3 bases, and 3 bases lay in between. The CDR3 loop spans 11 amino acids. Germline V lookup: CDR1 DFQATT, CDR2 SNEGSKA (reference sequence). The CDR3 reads CSARGEETQYF. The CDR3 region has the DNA TGCAGTGCTAGAGGGGAAGAGACCCAGTACTTC.

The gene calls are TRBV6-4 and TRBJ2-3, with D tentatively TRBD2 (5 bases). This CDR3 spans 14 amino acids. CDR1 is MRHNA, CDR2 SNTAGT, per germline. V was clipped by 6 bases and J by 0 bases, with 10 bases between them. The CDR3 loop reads CASSPSGSTDTQYF. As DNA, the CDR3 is TGTGCCAGCAGCCCCTCGGGAAGCACAGATACGCAGTATTTT.

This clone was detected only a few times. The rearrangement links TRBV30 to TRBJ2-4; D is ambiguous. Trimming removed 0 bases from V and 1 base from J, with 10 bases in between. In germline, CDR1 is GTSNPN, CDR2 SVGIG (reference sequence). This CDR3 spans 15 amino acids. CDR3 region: CAWSVDSSAKNIQYF. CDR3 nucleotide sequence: TGTGCCTGGAGTGTAGATAGTTCGGCCAAAAACATTCAGTACTTC.

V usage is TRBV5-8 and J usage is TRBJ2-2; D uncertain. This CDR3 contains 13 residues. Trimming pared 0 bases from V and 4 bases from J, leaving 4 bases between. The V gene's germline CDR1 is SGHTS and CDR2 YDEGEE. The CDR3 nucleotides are TGTGCCAGCAGCTTGGAAGTCACCGGGGAGCTGTTTTTT. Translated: CASSLEVTGELFF.

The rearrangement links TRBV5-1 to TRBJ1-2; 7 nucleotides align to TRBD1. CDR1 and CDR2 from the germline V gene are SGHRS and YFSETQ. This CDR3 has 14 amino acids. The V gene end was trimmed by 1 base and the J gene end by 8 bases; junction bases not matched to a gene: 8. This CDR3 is CASSLLGGSRGYTF. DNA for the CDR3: TGCGCCAGCAGCTTGCTAGGGGGCTCCCGGGGCTACACCTTC.

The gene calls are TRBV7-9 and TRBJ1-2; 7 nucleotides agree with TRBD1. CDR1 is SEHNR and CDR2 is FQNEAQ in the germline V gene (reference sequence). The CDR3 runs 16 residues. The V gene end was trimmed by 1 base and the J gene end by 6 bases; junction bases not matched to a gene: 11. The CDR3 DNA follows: TGTGCCAGCAGCTTAGACCCCCGGAGACAGGGAAATGGCTACACCTTC. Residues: CASSLDPRRQGNGYTF.

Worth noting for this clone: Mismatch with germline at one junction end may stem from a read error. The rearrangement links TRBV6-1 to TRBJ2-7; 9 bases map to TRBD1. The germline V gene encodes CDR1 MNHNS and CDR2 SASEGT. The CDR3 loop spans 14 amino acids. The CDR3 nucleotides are TGTGCCAGCAGAGCTACAGGGGGCTCCCACGAGCAGTACTTC. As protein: CASRATGGSHEQYF.

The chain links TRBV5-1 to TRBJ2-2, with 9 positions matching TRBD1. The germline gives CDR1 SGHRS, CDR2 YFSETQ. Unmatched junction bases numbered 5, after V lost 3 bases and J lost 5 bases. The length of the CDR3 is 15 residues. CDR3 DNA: TGCGCCAGCAGCTCTACAGGGGGCCGGACCGGGGAGCTGTTTTTT. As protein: CASSSTGGRTGELFF.

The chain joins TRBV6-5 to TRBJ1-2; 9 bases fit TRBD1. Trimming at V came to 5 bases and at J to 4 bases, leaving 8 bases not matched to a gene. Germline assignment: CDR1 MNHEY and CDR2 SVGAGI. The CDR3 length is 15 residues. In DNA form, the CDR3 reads TGTGCCAGCAGTCTGGAGACAGGGGGTTTCTATGGCTACACCTTC. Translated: CASSLETGGFYGYTF.

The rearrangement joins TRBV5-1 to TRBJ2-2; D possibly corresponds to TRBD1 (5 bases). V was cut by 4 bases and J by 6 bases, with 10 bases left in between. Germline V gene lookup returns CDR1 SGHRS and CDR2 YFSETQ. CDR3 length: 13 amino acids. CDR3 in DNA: TGCGCCAGCAGCGAAGGGGTTCCCGGGGAGCTGTTTTTT. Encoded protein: CASSEGVPGELFF.